What follows are 25 T cell receptor beta chains derived from one specimen sequenced in a study of blood T cells in healthy people across ages. PCR was performed a second time for 7 to 11 cycles using a sample-barcoded 5' primer and a J-beta primer mix. MiXCR, applied by TCRdb to the 5' RACE reads, yields one record per CDR3 protein. Of almost 550,000 distinct CDR3 sequences in the sample, less than 25% are singletons; the top ten hold just over 8.5%. The sample also formed part of further work on T cells of mothers and their children.

Source material: blood. The receptors come from a boy aged 5-17 years in good health.

The sample holds many counts of this clonotype. This chain uses TRBV7-9 with TRBJ2-7; possibly TRBD2 for D (6 bases). The ends were cut back, 5 bases at V and 2 bases at J, with 13 bases in the middle. CDR3 length: 14 amino acids. Per germline, CDR1 SEHNR and CDR2 FQNEAQ (reference sequence). For the CDR3, the DNA is TGTGCCAGCAGCCCCCGGGACTGGCCCTACGAGCAGTACTTC. Protein: CASSPRDWPYEQYF. Variable domain in full (rest from reference TRBV7-9 and TRBJ2-7): DTGVSQNPRHKITKRGQNVTFRCDPISEHNRLYWYRQTLGQGPEFLTYFQNEAQLEKSRLLSDRFSAERPKGSFSTLEIQRTEQGDSAMYLCASSPRDWPYEQYFGPGTRLTVT.

V is TRBV10-3 and J is TRBJ1-2; D is uncertain. CDR1 and CDR2 from the germline V gene are ENHRY and SYGVKD. The V gene lost 3 bases and the J gene lost 4 bases, with 12 bases spanning the gap. This CDR3 comprises 14 residues. The DNA of the CDR3 is TGTGCCATCAGTGAAAGGGCAGTCAGCTATGGCTACACCTTC. Translation: CAISERAVSYGYTF.

The chain has TRBV2 and TRBJ1-4, with TRBD1 as a possible D gene (5 bases). The CDR3 consists of 14 residues. With 6 bases removed from V and 0 bases from J, the gap between germline ends came to 8 bases. Germline V lookup: CDR1 SNHLY, CDR2 FYNNEI. The chain's CDR3 is CASSQGTTNEKLFF. The DNA for the CDR3 is TGTGCCAGCAGCCAGGGAACAACTAATGAAAAACTGTTTTTT.

V is TRBV20-1 and J is TRBJ2-5; D is unresolved. The J call may be wrong; the DNA end is better matched by TRBJ2-7. The CDR3 is 13 residues long. Germline CDR1 and CDR2: DFQATT and SNEGSKA (reference sequence). The CDR3 is CSAGSLPRDEQYF. The CDR3 nucleotides are TGCAGTGCCGGCAGCCTTCCACGAGACGAGCAGTACTTC.

This clonotype showed up just a few times. This chain links TRBV29-1 with TRBJ1-2, with D hard to call. Germline V gene data show CDR1 as SQVTM and CDR2 as ANQGSEA. The CDR3 has 13 amino acids. Trimming cost V 5 bases and J 10 bases, with 20 bases left between them. Written as DNA, the CDR3 is TGCAGCGTTTTTACTTCTGAACCTTGGGACTACACCTTC. It translates to CSVFTSEPWDYTF.

J is TRBJ2-4 and V is TRBV4-2; either TRBD1 or TRBD2 may fit D (5 bases each). This CDR3 has 15 amino acids. The germline gives CDR1 LGHNA, CDR2 YNFKEQ. The V end was cut by 1 base, the J end by 4 bases, with 11 bases between. CDR3 region: CASSQVGDGKNIQYF. In DNA, the CDR3 is TGTGCCAGCAGCCAAGTGGGGGACGGTAAAAACATTCAGTACTTC.

This clonotype appeared many times. The J gene is TRBJ2-5, the V gene TRBV4-3; D is undetermined. The V end was cut by 4 bases, the J end by 0 bases, with 9 bases between. The CDR3 length is 14 residues. Germline values: CDR1 LGHNA, CDR2 YSLEER. The CDR3 here is CASSLQRYQETQYF. DNA of the CDR3: TGCGCCAGCAGCCTGCAGAGGTACCAAGAGACCCAGTACTTC.

This clonotype was recorded a few times. V gene TRBV7-3 combines with J gene TRBJ2-5; 10 positions match TRBD2. TRBJ2-1 explains the end of the DNA better; the J call may be wrong. The CDR3 loop spans 15 amino acids. In germline, CDR1 is SGHTA, CDR2 FQGTGA. As DNA, the CDR3 is TGTGCCAGCAGCCTCGGACTAGCGGCGGAGAATGAGCAGTTCTTC. It yields the protein CASSLGLAAENEQFF.

In DNA, the CDR3 is TGTGCCAGTGGGCGCTTGGAAGGCAATCAGCCCCAGCATTTT. This gives the protein CASGRLEGNQPQHF. This sequence joins TRBV27 and TRBJ1-5; D unresolved. Per germline, CDR1 MNHEY and CDR2 SMNVEV (reference sequence). The CDR3 has 14 amino acids. V dropped 9 bases and J dropped 2 bases, with 14 bases sitting between them.

This clonotype came up many times. CDR3 in DNA: TGTGCCAGCAGTGACTCTGCGGGAGAAGCCAATGAGCAGTTCTTC. Translating it yields CASSDSAGEANEQFF. This chain connects TRBV6-4 to TRBJ2-1, with 7 bases aligning to TRBD2. The V gene end was trimmed by 0 bases and the J gene end by 6 bases; junction bases not matched to a gene: 5. The CDR3 length is 15 residues. CDR1 and CDR2 from the germline V gene are MRHNA and SNTAGT.

The chain's CDR3 is CATSRGGQAYEQYF. The CDR3 region has the DNA TGTGCCACCAGCAGAGGGGGACAAGCCTACGAGCAGTACTTC. This chain joins TRBV15 and TRBJ2-7, with D possibly TRBD1 on 6 matching bases. V was clipped by 1 base and J by 2 bases, with 9 bases between them. CDR3 size: 14 residues. Germline V gene lookup returns CDR1 LNHNV and CDR2 YYDKDF (reference sequence).

This clonotype has more than one count but fewer than ten. This chain joins TRBV3-1 and TRBJ1-1, with D possibly matching TRBD1 (5 bases). The CDR3 is made up of 16 amino acids. Looked up from germline, CDR1 is LGHDT and CDR2 is YNNKEL (reference sequence). V was shortened by 0 bases and J by 1 base, with 12 bases between the two germline ends. The CDR3 sequence is CASSQETGRRNTEAFF. The CDR3, as DNA: TGTGCCAGCAGCCAAGAAACGGGACGGCGGAACACTGAAGCTTTCTTT.

The gene calls are TRBV7-3 and TRBJ2-2; D ambiguous. CDR3 length: 13 amino acids. Trimming took off 2 bases at V and 5 bases at J, with 6 bases between the two ends. Germline V gene data show CDR1 as SGHTA and CDR2 as FQGTGA. The CDR3 DNA reads as TGTGCCAGCAGCTTACGGCAAACCGGGGAGCTGTTTTTT. It encodes CASSLRQTGELFF.

V is TRBV18 and J is TRBJ2-1; D gene uncertain. Germline assignment: CDR1 KGHSH and CDR2 LQKENI. The CDR3 sequence is 14 residues long. The V gene lost 3 bases and the J gene lost 5 bases, with 11 bases spanning the gap. The DNA of the CDR3 is TGTGCCAGCTCACCCTTCTCGGAGAACAATGAGCAGTTCTTC. Residues: CASSPFSENNEQFF.

The chain recombines TRBV29-1 with TRBJ2-5, with a possible D match to TRBD2 (5 bases). Trimming left V 8 bases short and J 5 bases short, with 21 bases between. This CDR3 is built from 14 residues. Germline CDR1 SQVTM, CDR2 ANQGSEA. In nucleotides, the CDR3 is TGCAGCACCAGATTGGGAGCGTGGGCGGAGACCCAGTACTTC. This gives the protein CSTRLGAWAETQYF.

The V and J genes are TRBV20-1 and TRBJ2-1; D gene uncertain. The J call may be faulty, since TRBJ2-7 better matches the DNA end. The CDR3 is 12 residues long. The germline V gene encodes CDR1 DFQATT and CDR2 SNEGSKA (reference sequence). CDR3 coding DNA: TGCAGTGCTAGACCCCGCGGATACGAGCAGTACTTC. As protein: CSARPRGYEQYF.

With respect to this clonotype: A much larger clone differs by one base, so this may be a read error. The rearrangement uses TRBV15 and TRBJ1-2; 7 nucleotides match TRBD1. The V and J ends lost 7 bases and 6 bases, in that order; junction bases with no gene match: 11. Germline loops: CDR1 LNHNV, CDR2 YYDKDF (reference sequence). The CDR3 loop spans 14 amino acids. CDR3 coding DNA: TGTGCCACCAACTCCCGCGTGACAGGGCATGGCTACACCTTC. This gives the protein CATNSRVTGHGYTF.

Written as DNA, the CDR3 is TGTGCTAGTGGCATAGTTCCGTCCGGGGAGCTGTTTTTT. Its translation is CASGIVPSGELFF. The gene calls are TRBV12-5 and TRBJ2-2; D not resolved. Germline V gene data show CDR1 as LGHNT and CDR2 as FRNRAP. CDR3 length: 13 residues. With 6 bases removed from V and 6 bases from J, the gap between germline ends came to 11 bases.

The chain couples TRBV29-1 to TRBJ2-3; 8 nucleotides line up with TRBD2. The length of the CDR3 is 14 residues. The J segment lost 6 bases and the V segment lost 1 base, leaving 6 bases of the junction unmatched. Germline CDR1 reads SQVTM; CDR2 reads ANQGSEA. For the CDR3, the DNA is TGCAGCGTTGAAGGGTCGGGGGGGCTGGATACGCAGTATTTT. This encodes CSVEGSGGLDTQYF.

The J gene is TRBJ2-7, the V gene TRBV4-3; D tentatively fits TRBD1 or TRBD2 (6 bases each). Germline lookup yields CDR1 LGHNA and CDR2 YSLEER. CDR3 size: 15 residues. The V and J ends lost 0 bases and 5 bases respectively, with 14 bases between them. Here the CDR3 DNA reads TGCGCCAGCAGCCAAGAGGGGGGCATAGGCGACGAGCAGTACTTC. Translated, it gives CASSQEGGIGDEQYF.

The chain uses TRBV27 and TRBJ2-1; D may be TRBD2 (6 bases). Germline lookup yields CDR1 MNHEY and CDR2 SMNVEV (reference sequence). This CDR3 has 16 amino acids. The V end lost 2 bases, the J end lost 6 bases, and 17 bases lay between the germline ends. CDR3 bases: TGTGCCAGCAGTTTAGGCCCAGGGTGGAGGGGCAATGAGCAGTTCTTC. Protein: CASSLGPGWRGNEQFF.

This clonotype was seen more than once but under ten times. Compared with germline, one end of the junction differs, possibly owing to a read error. The chain uses TRBV6-2 or TRBV6-3 and TRBJ2-3, with D perhaps matching TRBD2 (5 bases). The CDR3 runs to 14 residues. Germline V gives CDR1 MNHEY, CDR2 SVGEGT. The CDR3 spells CATRALALTDAQYF. The CDR3 coding sequence is TGTGCCACTCGCGCCCTAGCCCTCACAGATGCGCAGTATTTT.

Turning to this clonotype: It is likely a read error, because the conserved phenylalanine at the end of the CDR3 is missing. This chain joins TRBV6-5 and TRBJ2-1, with TRBD2 matching over 12 bases. The ends lost 5 bases at V and 5 bases at J; junction bases unmatched: 4. The CDR3 is 15 amino acids. Germline CDR1 is MNHEY and CDR2 is SVGAGI. The CDR3 nucleotides read TGTGCCAGCAGTCCGCGGACTAGCGGGGACAATGAGCAGTTCCTC. Its translation: CASSPRTSGDNEQFL.

CDR3 in DNA: TGTGCCAGCAGCCCATCTCTGGCGTTCGGGGGCTACACCTTC. Amino acid sequence: CASSPSLAFGGYTF. The V gene is TRBV7-2, the J gene TRBJ1-2; D call uncertain. Germline CDR1 and CDR2: SGHTA and FQGNSA. Trimming cost V 5 bases and J 8 bases, with 18 bases left between them. This CDR3 is 14 amino acids long.

This clonotype turned up a few times. The V and J genes are TRBV7-9 and TRBJ1-1, with D perhaps matching TRBD1 (5 bases). Germline values: CDR1 SEHNR, CDR2 FQNEAQ (reference sequence). V was trimmed by 4 bases and J by 5 bases, leaving 17 bases between them. The CDR3 sequence is 15 residues long. This CDR3 reads CASSYLSEGRTEAFF. DNA for the CDR3: TGTGCCAGCAGCTACCTTTCGGAGGGGAGGACTGAAGCTTTCTTT.